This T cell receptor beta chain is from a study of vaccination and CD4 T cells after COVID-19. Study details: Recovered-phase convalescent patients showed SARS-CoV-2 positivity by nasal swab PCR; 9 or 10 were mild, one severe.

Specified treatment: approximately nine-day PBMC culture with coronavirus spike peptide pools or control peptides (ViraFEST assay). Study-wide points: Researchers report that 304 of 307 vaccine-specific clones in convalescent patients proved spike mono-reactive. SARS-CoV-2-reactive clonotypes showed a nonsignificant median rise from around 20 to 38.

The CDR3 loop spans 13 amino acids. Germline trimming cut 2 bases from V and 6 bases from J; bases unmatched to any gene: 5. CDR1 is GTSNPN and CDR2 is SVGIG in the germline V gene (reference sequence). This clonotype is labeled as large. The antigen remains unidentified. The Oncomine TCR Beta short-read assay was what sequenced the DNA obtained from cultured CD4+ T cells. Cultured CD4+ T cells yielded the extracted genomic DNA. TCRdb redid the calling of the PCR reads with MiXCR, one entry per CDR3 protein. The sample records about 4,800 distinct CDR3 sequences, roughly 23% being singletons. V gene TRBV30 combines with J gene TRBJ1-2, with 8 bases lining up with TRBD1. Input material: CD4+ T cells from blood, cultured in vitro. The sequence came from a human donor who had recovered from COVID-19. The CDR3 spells CAWSLGQGHGYTF. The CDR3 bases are TGTGCCTGGAGTCTAGGACAGGGACATGGCTACACCTTC. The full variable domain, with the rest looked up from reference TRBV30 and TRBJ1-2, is SQTIHQWPATLVQPVGSPLSLECTVEGTSNPNLYWYRQAAGRGLQLLFYSVGIGQISSEVPQNLSASRPQDRQFILSSKKLLLSDSGFYLCAWSLGQGHGYTFGSGTRLTVV.